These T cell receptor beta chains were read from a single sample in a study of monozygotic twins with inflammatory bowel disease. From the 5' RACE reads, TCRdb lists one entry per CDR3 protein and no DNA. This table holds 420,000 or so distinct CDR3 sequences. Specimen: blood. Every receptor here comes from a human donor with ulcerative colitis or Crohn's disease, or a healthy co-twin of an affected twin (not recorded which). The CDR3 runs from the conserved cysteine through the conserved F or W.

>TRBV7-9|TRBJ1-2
CASSSGNSIGDGYTF
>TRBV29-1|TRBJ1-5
CSEGDRVRRLPQHF
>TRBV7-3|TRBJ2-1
CASSLGGMGGVSNEQFF
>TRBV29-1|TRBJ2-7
CSVVRAGRDYEQYF
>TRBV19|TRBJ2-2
CASTASPVNTGELFF
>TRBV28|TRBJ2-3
CASSLKGGGADTQYF
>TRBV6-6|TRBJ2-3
CASTLGQNTDTQYF
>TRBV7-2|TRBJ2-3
CASTQGATTDTQYF
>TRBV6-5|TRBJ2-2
CASSYSSSGGPGELFF
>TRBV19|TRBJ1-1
CASSHRGGHTEAFF
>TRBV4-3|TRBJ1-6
CASSQDPSGDSPLHF
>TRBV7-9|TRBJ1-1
CASSLQGEYTEAFF